The clone carrying this TCR beta chain was seen a handful of times. TCRdb re-analysed the 5' RACE reads in MiXCR, keeping a single row per CDR3 protein. There are a few hundred thousand distinct CDR3 sequences in the sample; 12% occur only once, and about 3% lies in the top ten. The CDR3 contains 14 residues. The V gene lost 2 bases and the J gene lost 6 bases, with 14 bases spanning the gap. Germline V gene data show CDR1 as DFQATT and CDR2 as SNEGSKA (reference sequence). This record comes from a study of T cells after yellow fever vaccination. Here the sequenced sample was CD4+ T cells sorted from PBMCs, taken 15 days after the yellow fever booster vaccination. The clonotype originates from a man between 18 and 35 years old who received the YFV17D yellow fever vaccine. The chain carries TRBV20-1 and TRBJ1-5; a weak D match, TRBD1 (5 bases). CDR3 sequence: CSARRNGGIQPQHF. Here the CDR3 DNA reads TGCAGTGCTAGACGAAACGGGGGGATTCAGCCCCAGCATTTT.